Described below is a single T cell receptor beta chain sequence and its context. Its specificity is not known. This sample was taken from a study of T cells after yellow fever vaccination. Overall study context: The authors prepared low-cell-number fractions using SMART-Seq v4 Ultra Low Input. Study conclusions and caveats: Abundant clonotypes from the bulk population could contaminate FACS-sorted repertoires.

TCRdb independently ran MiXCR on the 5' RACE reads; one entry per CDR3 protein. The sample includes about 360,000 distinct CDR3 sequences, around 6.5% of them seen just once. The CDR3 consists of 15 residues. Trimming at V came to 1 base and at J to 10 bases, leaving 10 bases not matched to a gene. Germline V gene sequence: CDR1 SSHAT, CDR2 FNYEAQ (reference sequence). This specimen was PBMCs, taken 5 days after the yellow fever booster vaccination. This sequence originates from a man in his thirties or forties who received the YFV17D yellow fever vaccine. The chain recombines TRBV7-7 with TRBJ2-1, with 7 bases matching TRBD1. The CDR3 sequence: CASSLEGGALSEQFF. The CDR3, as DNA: TGTGCCAGCAGCTTAGAAGGGGGCGCGTTAAGCGAGCAGTTCTTC.